A single sample is the source of the 13 T cell receptor beta chains below, sequenced in a study of T-cell reconstitution after alpha-beta-depleted transplantation in children. As it was prepared, the TCRbeta library received unique molecular identifiers. TCRdb called the PCR reads again in MiXCR, with one record for every CDR3 protein. The table records about 360,000 distinct CDR3 sequences, 10% to 15% of them present only once. The sample here was PBMCs, taken from the stem cell graft. All receptors come from a human donor who donated a stem cell graft to a child with Fanconi anemia.

The table lists this clonotype with a few counts. The rearrangement links TRBV4-3 to TRBJ1-2, with 8 bases fitting TRBD1. This CDR3 contains 16 residues. Germline CDR1 is LGHNA and CDR2 is YSLEER. J gave up 4 bases and V 1 base, and 8 bases lay outside the gene matches. CDR3 residues: CASSQGTAGQVYGYTF. CDR3 nucleotide sequence: TGCGCCAGCAGCCAAGGAACGGCGGGACAGGTCTATGGCTACACCTTC.

This clonotype occurred a few times. The gene calls are TRBV12-3 or TRBV12-4 and TRBJ2-1, with 9 bases identical to TRBD1. This CDR3 is built from 14 residues. V was pared by 1 base and J by 9 bases, with 4 bases of the junction left unmatched. The CDR3 sequence: CASSLGTGAGEQFF. CDR3 sequence (DNA): TGTGCCAGCAGTTTAGGGACAGGGGCTGGTGAGCAGTTCTTC.

The rearrangement joins TRBV2 to TRBJ2-3, with 12 bases lining up with TRBD2. From germline, CDR1 is SNHLY and CDR2 FYNNEI. The CDR3 sequence is 15 residues long. The trim removed 2 bases at V and 9 bases at J, leaving 6 bases unmatched. This CDR3 is CASSETSGGKGTQYF. CDR3 DNA sequence: TGTGCCAGCAGTGAAACTAGCGGGGGGAAGGGGACGCAGTATTTT.

This clonotype was observed a few times. This chain joins TRBV5-5 and TRBJ2-4, with 9 nucleotides matching TRBD1. The CDR3 is 14 amino acids. The V gene end was trimmed by 3 bases and the J gene end by 6 bases; junction bases not matched to a gene: 4. The germline V gene encodes CDR1 SGHKS and CDR2 YYEKEE (reference sequence). The DNA of the CDR3 is TGTGCCAGCAGCTACAGGGGGCCGGGAAACATTCAGTACTTC. It translates to CASSYRGPGNIQYF.

The CDR3 sequence: CASRPWTGGSYNEQFF. DNA of the CDR3: TGTGCCAGCAGGCCCTGGACAGGGGGCTCCTACAATGAGCAGTTCTTC. This rearrangement joins TRBV6-1 to TRBJ2-1; 10 bases are a match to TRBD1. This CDR3 is 16 amino acids long. Germline values: CDR1 MNHNS, CDR2 SASEGT. V shed 6 bases and J 0 bases; nucleotides not matched to a gene: 5.

The rearrangement links TRBV6-1 to TRBJ1-2; D gene ambiguous. Germline V lookup: CDR1 MNHNS, CDR2 SASEGT. V lost 0 bases and J lost 4, with 12 bases in between. This CDR3 comprises 15 residues. The CDR3, as DNA: TGTGCCAGCAGTGAAGCGCTCAGCCTCCCCTATGGCTACACCTTC. It is translated as CASSEALSLPYGYTF.

V is TRBV12-3 or TRBV12-4 and J is TRBJ2-2; TRBD1 matches 12 bases. This CDR3 comprises 14 residues. The V segment lost 3 bases and the J segment 9 bases; nucleotides outside the gene matches: 2. The CDR3 is CASSLGTGGRELFF. The DNA of the CDR3 is TGTGCCAGCAGTTTGGGGACAGGGGGCCGGGAGCTGTTTTTT.

The chain couples TRBV5-1 to TRBJ2-3; D is possibly TRBD2 (7 bases). V lost 4 bases, J lost 4 bases, and 28 bases lay in between. The CDR3 extends over 19 amino acids. Germline CDR1 is SGHRS and CDR2 is YFSETQ. The CDR3 bases are TGCGCCAGCAGCCGAGGGGGGGCTGGAGATCAAAGTTGGTCAGATACGCAGTATTTT. Its translation is CASSRGGAGDQSWSDTQYF.

This clonotype was observed at least ten times. The V call is TRBV24-1, the J call TRBJ2-2; 11 bases agree with TRBD2. The germline V gene encodes CDR1 KGHDR and CDR2 SFDVKD. This CDR3 is 16 amino acids long. Germline trimming cut 3 bases from V and 7 bases from J; bases unmatched to any gene: 6. The CDR3 sequence: CATSDHKTSGSGELFF. CDR3 sequence (DNA): TGTGCCACCAGTGATCACAAAACTAGCGGGAGCGGGGAGCTGTTTTTT.

In this sample, this clonotype turned up many times. The gene calls are TRBV10-3 and TRBJ2-5; 8 bases are a match to TRBD2. The V gene's germline CDR1 is ENHRY and CDR2 SYGVKD. Trimming at V came to 3 bases and at J to 5 bases, leaving 8 bases not matched to a gene. The CDR3 contains 15 residues. CDR3 sequence (DNA): TGTGCCATCAGTGATCTAGGACCGGGAGGGGAGACCCAGTACTTC. It specifies CAISDLGPGGETQYF.

The chain carries TRBV4-2 and TRBJ1-2; weak D call: TRBD1 (5 bases). The ends were cut back, 0 bases at V and 4 bases at J, with 12 bases in the middle. CDR1 is LGHNA and CDR2 is YNFKEQ in the germline V gene. The CDR3 covers 15 residues. CDR3 in DNA: TGTGCCAGCAGCCAAGATCTAAGCAGGGCCTATGGCTACACCTTC. Its translation: CASSQDLSRAYGYTF.

V usage is TRBV5-1 and J usage is TRBJ1-1; 8 bases are shared with TRBD1. The junction had 3 bases not matched to a gene; V was cut back by 5 bases and J by 6 bases. CDR1 is SGHRS and CDR2 is YFSETQ in the germline V gene. The CDR3 totals 12 residues. As DNA, the CDR3 is TGCGCCAGCAGTCGACAGGGGCCTGAAGCTTTCTTT. Amino acid sequence: CASSRQGPEAFF.

This clonotype was recorded a few times. The chain links TRBV12-3 or TRBV12-4 to TRBJ2-6; TRBD2 might be the D (5 bases). Trimming shortened V by 6 bases and J by 2 bases, and 11 bases separated the two germline ends. This CDR3 contains 15 residues. The CDR3 DNA reads TGTGCCAGCAGCCCCCTGAGGGCTGGGGCCAACGTCCTGACTTTC. Encoded protein: CASSPLRAGANVLTF.